These 20 T cell receptor beta chains share one sample of origin, sequenced in a study of cytomegalovirus exposure and HLA in healthy donors (dated by TCRdb to between 2016 and 2019). Libraries were constructed by the immunoSEQ multiplex PCR assay. For the multiplex PCR, a mixture combining 60 forward primers for TCR Vbeta segments and 13 reverse primers for TCR Jbeta segments was used. TCRdb re-hosts the immuneACCESS table, in-frame sequences only. Its copies lack some clones; in the studies checked, an unresolved V gene accounts for under half of them, and the cause for the rest is not known. For this sample there are roughly 140,000 clones; 68% appear just once. Around 4.7% of the sample rests with the top ten. Sequencing was done on a sample of PBMCs. All receptors come from a man aged 55 to 70 in good health and CMV-seronegative.

The rearrangement links TRBV27 to TRBJ1-1; D is unclear. The germline V gene has CDR1 MNHEY and CDR2 SMNVEV (reference sequence). This CDR3 has 14 amino acids. V was cut by 3 bases and J by 0 bases, with 8 bases left in between. The CDR3 coding sequence is TGTGCCAGCAGTTTGTGGCATCTGAACACTGAAGCTTTCTTT. It translates to CASSLWHLNTEAFF.

The chain carries TRBV6-1 and TRBJ2-1; TRBD1 agrees at 8 bases. Germline values: CDR1 MNHNS, CDR2 SASEGT. After removal of 2 bases from V and 0 bases from J, the junction contained 0 bases not matched to a gene. The CDR3 spans 15 residues. CDR3 DNA sequence: TGTGCCAGCAGTGAACAGGGGGCCTCCTACAATGAGCAGTTCTTC. Translation: CASSEQGASYNEQFF.

The genes are TRBV5-1 and TRBJ2-3; 7 bases align to TRBD2. Germline trimming cut 3 bases from V and 3 bases from J; bases unmatched to any gene: 7. The length of the CDR3 is 15 residues. CDR1 and CDR2 from the germline V gene are SGHRS and YFSETQ. This chain's CDR3 is CASSSRAGITDTQYF. The CDR3 DNA is TGCGCCAGCAGCTCTCGAGCGGGAATAACAGATACGCAGTATTTT.

This clone was seen once. CDR3 region: CASSFLRDTGSYEQYF. The CDR3 region has the DNA TGTGCCAGCAGCTTCCTCCGGGACACGGGCTCCTACGAGCAGTACTTC. The V gene is TRBV7-2, the J gene TRBJ2-7; tentative D call: TRBD1 (6 bases). The germline CDR1 and CDR2 sequences are SGHTA and FQGNSA. This CDR3 has 16 amino acids. Trimming stripped 3 bases from V and 0 bases from J, with 15 bases between.

There are a few counts of this clone. The chain carries TRBV6-1 and TRBJ1-1; no clear D. The CDR3 loop spans 14 amino acids. Trimming stripped 7 bases from V and 3 bases from J, with 15 bases between. CDR1 is MNHNS, CDR2 SASEGT, per germline. DNA of the CDR3: TGTGCCAGCATATTATCCGGGGATGACACTGAAGCTTTCTTT. Translation: CASILSGDDTEAFF.

This clone was seen a handful of times. The chain joins TRBV4-1 to TRBJ2-7, with 8 positions matching TRBD1. Germline V gives CDR1 MGHRA, CDR2 YSYEKL. This CDR3 has 18 residues. V lost 4 bases and J lost 3; bases outside the gene matches: 17. CDR3 sequence: CASSPRLTGAGDFYEQYF. CDR3 DNA: TGCGCCAGCAGCCCCCGACTGACAGGGGCAGGCGACTTCTACGAGCAGTACTTC.

The chain combines TRBV9 with TRBJ2-2; TRBD2 aligns across 13 bases. The CDR3 sequence is 16 residues long. V lost 4 bases to trimming and J lost 5 bases; unmatched junction nucleotides: 5. In germline, CDR1 is SGDLS, CDR2 YYNGEE. CDR3 amino acids: CASSLRLAGGTGELFF. The CDR3 region has the DNA TGTGCCAGCAGCCTCCGACTAGCGGGGGGTACCGGGGAGCTGTTTTTT.

The genes are TRBV6-5 and TRBJ1-3, with D possibly being TRBD1 (5 bases). V was clipped by 6 bases and J by 4 bases, with 13 bases between them. The germline V gene has CDR1 MNHEY and CDR2 SVGAGI. This CDR3 has 14 amino acids. The CDR3 here is CASSRRGTGNTIYF. CDR3 DNA sequence: TGTGCCAGCAGCCGTAGGGGAACGGGAAACACCATATATTTT.

The chain links TRBV5-1 to TRBJ2-1; 8 bases map to TRBD1. Per germline, CDR1 SGHRS and CDR2 YFSETQ. V lost 6 bases and J lost 8; bases outside the gene matches: 10. The CDR3 extends over 14 amino acids. CDR3 sequence (DNA): TGCGCCAGCACAGGGGGCCGGGCGAGGGATGAGCAGTTCTTC. Protein product: CASTGGRARDEQFF. Supplemented by reference TRBV5-1 and TRBJ2-1, the full variable domain reads KAGVTQTPRYLIKTRGQQVTLSCSPISGHRSVSWYQQTPGQGLQFLFEYFSETQRNKGNFPGRFSGRQFSNSRSEMNVSTLELGDSALYLCASTGGRARDEQFFGPGTRLTVL.

The chain joins TRBV6-5 to TRBJ2-2; D gene uncertain. The CDR3 is 13 residues long. With 5 bases removed from V and 4 bases from J, the gap between germline ends came to 8 bases. Germline CDR1 reads MNHEY; CDR2 reads SVGAGI. The CDR3 reads CASSDESTGELFF. As DNA, the CDR3 is TGTGCCAGCAGTGATGAGTCCACCGGGGAGCTGTTTTTT.

This chain uses TRBV11-2 with TRBJ2-1, with TRBD2 matching over 8 bases. The V gene end was trimmed by 4 bases and the J gene end by 7 bases; junction bases not matched to a gene: 12. The germline V gene has CDR1 SGHAT and CDR2 FQNNGV. The length of the CDR3 is 16 residues. CDR3 in amino acids: CASSSPGLGVSNEQFF. CDR3 in DNA: TGTGCCAGCAGCTCTCCGGGACTAGGGGTGTCTAATGAGCAGTTCTTC.

V and J are TRBV5-5 and TRBJ2-1; maybe TRBD1 (6 bases). The germline gives CDR1 SGHKS, CDR2 YYEKEE (reference sequence). V was pared by 2 bases and J by 9 bases, with 18 bases between. CDR3 size: 15 residues. The CDR3 reads CASSFGGQTKPEQFF. CDR3 sequence (DNA): TGTGCCAGCAGCTTTGGAGGACAGACAAAACCTGAGCAGTTCTTC.

The rearrangement links TRBV29-1 to TRBJ2-1, with a tentative D call TRBD2 (5 bases). The V and J ends lost 4 bases and 1 base respectively, with 11 bases between them. CDR1 SQVTM and CDR2 ANQGSEA come from the germline V gene. The CDR3 consists of 14 residues. CDR3 sequence reads: CSVVARLSYNEQFF. CDR3 DNA: TGCAGCGTTGTAGCGCGCCTATCCTACAATGAGCAGTTCTTC.

The rearrangement uses TRBV27 and TRBJ1-2; TRBD1 might be the D (5 bases). The germline V gene encodes CDR1 MNHEY and CDR2 SMNVEV (reference sequence). The CDR3 consists of 14 residues. Between the trimmed V and J ends, which lost 3 bases and 2 bases, there was a span of 10 bases. In nucleotides, the CDR3 is TGTGCCAGCAGTTTTAGGGGCCCGAACTATGGCTACACCTTC. Translation gives CASSFRGPNYGYTF.

V is TRBV28 and J is TRBJ2-7, with a weak D call TRBD1 (6 bases). This CDR3 contains 15 residues. CDR1 MDHEN and CDR2 SYDVKM come from the germline V gene. Deletions cut 5 bases from V and 1 base from J, with 15 bases between. The CDR3 loop reads CASSSRDTPSYEQYF. The DNA for the CDR3 is TGTGCCAGCAGTAGTAGGGACACCCCTTCCTACGAGCAGTACTTC.

This chain connects TRBV7-3 to TRBJ2-1, with TRBD2 matching over 7 bases. The V segment lost 4 bases and the J segment 6 bases; nucleotides outside the gene matches: 6. This CDR3 spans 14 amino acids. The germline V gene encodes CDR1 SGHTA and CDR2 FQGTGA. CDR3 sequence (DNA): TGTGCCAGCAGCTCTGGGGGAGGGGTCAATGAGCAGTTCTTC. It encodes CASSSGGGVNEQFF.

J is TRBJ2-1 and V is TRBV4-2; D unclear. This CDR3 has 15 residues. Germline-derived CDR1 and CDR2 are LGHNA and YNFKEQ. V gave up 4 bases and J gave up 0 bases, with 10 bases separating them. In DNA form, the CDR3 reads TGTGCCAGCAGCCCCGCTCCGAGCTCCTACAATGAGCAGTTCTTC. Its translation: CASSPAPSSYNEQFF.

J is TRBJ2-3 and V is TRBV7-2, with TRBD2 matching 8 bases. CDR3 size: 17 residues. From germline, CDR1 is SGHTA and CDR2 FQGNSA. J lost 4 bases, V lost 2 bases, and 11 bases had no gene match. In DNA, the CDR3 is TGTGCCAGCAGCTTAAGTGGGTTAGCGGGGTCCGCAGATACGCAGTATTTT. Amino acids: CASSLSGLAGSADTQYF.

The chain joins TRBV4-1 to TRBJ1-5, with TRBD1 matching 9 bases. Germline assignment: CDR1 MGHRA and CDR2 YSYEKL. Trimming took 4 bases from V and 3 from J; bases not matched to a gene: 7. The CDR3 is 16 residues long. This CDR3 reads CASSPGTGPYNQPQHF. DNA of the CDR3: TGCGCCAGCAGCCCCGGGACAGGGCCTTACAATCAGCCCCAGCATTTT.

V and J are TRBV29-1 and TRBJ2-7; D may be TRBD1 (6 bases). Trimming left V 1 base short and J 2 bases short, with 15 bases between. Per germline, CDR1 SQVTM and CDR2 ANQGSEA. The CDR3 length is 15 residues. CDR3 coding DNA: TGCAGCGTTGAAGGGGTGGTGAAGGGGGCCTACGAGCAGTACTTC. Its translation is CSVEGVVKGAYEQYF.